This T cell receptor beta chain was recovered during a study of cytomegalovirus exposure and HLA in healthy donors (dated by TCRdb to 2016 to 2017). Study-level background: An earlier analysis of a few hundred of the donors reported approximately 280 Gb of sequence data and 117 million unique TCR beta sequences obtained from 150 million to 200 million T cells. An early release covering roughly 600 HLA-typed donors comprised about 310 gigabases of sequencing data and approximately 80 million unique TCR sequences. Among the approximately 420 genotyped donors, 81% belonged to the genetic ancestry cluster associated with self-reported Caucasian donors. The study aimed to test whether signatures of past pathogen exposure could be identified by cataloging public T cell receptors. The study profiled the T cell repertoires of 550 to 700 subjects by immunosequencing and related them to cytomegalovirus serostatus. Along with the roughly 700-subject first cohort, a separate validation cohort of over a hundred different subjects was used. High-throughput TCR immunosequencing, statistical association of individual TCRs with disease status, and machine learning were combined to predict cytomegalovirus infection status. A later analysis re-analyzed previously published TCR beta repertoires from about 730 donors and added high-resolution HLA genotyping to study TCR occurrence patterns. The later analysis used no new phenotypic data to find candidate immune exposures, relying instead on TCR beta sequences and their occurrence across donors. An earlier analysis of about 620 of the donors applied high-throughput TCR beta sequencing to assess whether each TCR beta V gene segment acted as functional or pseudogenic. Donor age, sex, ethnicity and CMV serostatus were collected together with the repertoire data. A later genetic analysis used genome-wide SNP genotypes for 398 of the 666 donors, treating that subset as a discovery cohort. All discovery cohort repertoires had been generated using a single sequencing platform. HLA typing included class I and class II loci at four-digit resolution. The number of donors typed differed by locus, with about 629-630 for A, B, C, DRB1 and DQB1, more than 500 for DQA1, approximately 580 for DPA1, and roughly 450 for DPB1. Because of strong linkage in the cohort, roughly five DR-DQ haplotypes were treated as single units for association and clustering. Among almost 400 genotyped donors of the cohort, an average of around 240,000 unique TCR beta nucleotide sequences were sequenced per donor, approximately 20% of them non-productive. Broad study findings and their caveats: According to a later analysis, most CMV-associated TCR beta chains appeared to be HLA-restricted, and the HLA associations seemed to be driven largely by CMV exposure. The study gave a list of some 150 TCR beta chains associated with cytomegalovirus. The presence/absence analyses assumed that sequencing depth was roughly uniform across donors, and that assumption may not be true. In both the original and validation cohorts, the classifier was reported to diagnose cytomegalovirus status with high specificity and sensitivity. In a later analysis, HLA-associated TCR beta chains showed more clonal expansion and lower generation probabilities than non-associated chains that were equally common. Broadly in line with IMGT annotations, most TCR beta V segments showed up in productive rearrangements about 90% or about 30% of the time in an earlier analysis of under 700 of the donors. The only immune exposure information available for the cohort was CMV serostatus. A few of the identified cytomegalovirus-associated TCR beta chains were confirmed in vitro to be specific for cytomegalovirus antigens. In a later analysis, the rate of TCR association differed among HLA loci, with DRB1 alleles having the most associated TCRs and HLA-C alleles having the fewest. While some public TCRs were present in many individuals, most TCR sequences turned up only very rarely across donors. Some IMGT-functional V segments, including TRBV6-2 and TRBV6-3, could not be distinguished by the 87-base-pair reads and were therefore excluded. Strong co-occurrence of HLA alleles, especially DR and DQ, made assigning TCR associations to individual alleles difficult. Several of the top co-occurrence clusters appeared to be linked to parvovirus B19, influenza, CMV and Epstein-Barr virus, according to a later analysis. A later analysis associated 16,951 TCR beta sequences with specific HLA alleles at a false discovery rate of 0.05. A cluster of highly shared sequence variants was judged likely to represent a technical artifact of the sequencing pipeline. According to the authors, the approach could potentially be generalized to other disease states and immunological phenotypes. A further reported finding was that TCR beta sequences accurately predicted the HLA-A and HLA-B alleles for most subjects in the first cohort. Because counts were too low, fewer than 20 rarely observed V segments, including chromosome 9 orphons, were excluded from the earlier analysis of 587 of the donors. V-gene and J-gene trimming of TCR beta chains was associated with a missense DCLRE1C variant in a later genetic analysis, and the association was replicated in an independent cohort. According to a later genetic analysis, donors in an Asian-associated ancestry cluster had fewer N-insertions in productive TCRs than the roughly 700-donor mean. Only TCR beta chains were sequenced in this cohort, and the absence of alpha or paired-chain data limited detectable features. Because HLA typing was missing for some donors at each locus, association tests included only the typed subset. Correlated functional status among segregating V segments might reflect linkage disequilibrium, but an unknown experimental factor could not be ruled out.

The library came from the immunoSEQ multiplex PCR assay. For the multiplex PCR, a mixture combining 60 forward primers for TCR Vbeta segments and 13 reverse primers for TCR Jbeta segments was used. The CDR3 region of rearranged TCR beta genes was amplified from genomic DNA with a multiplex PCR assay. On the Illumina HiSeq System, the amplified TCR beta libraries were sequenced as 87-base-pair reads. Regarding the original processing steps: A later analysis counted around 72 million unique TCR beta chains across the 500 to 850 repertoires, and roughly 9.9 million of these chains were shared by at least two donors. A nearest-neighbor algorithm error-corrected the raw reads and collapsed the reads into unique sequences, merging closely related sequences to remove PCR and sequencing errors. Alignment of CDR3 sequences to IMGT reference sequences was used to assign V, D and J gene segments. For a sequence to be retained, a match of at least six nucleotides was required to both a V gene segment and a J gene segment. Rearrangements were called productive when the CDR3 lacked stop codons and stayed in frame with V and J; all others were non-productive. CDR3 was defined by IMGT convention, running from the second conserved V-encoded cysteine to the conserved J-encoded phenylalanine. Sequences without an unambiguous match to a single V gene segment were excluded from the earlier analysis of 500 to 700 of the donors. In an earlier analysis of 587 of the donors, V segments were called functional above 56.7% productive rearrangements and were called segregating when the between-donor standard deviation exceeded 5%. To diagnose cytomegalovirus status from the catalog of TCR beta chain sequences, a statistical classification framework was built. V and J gene assignment, in a later analysis, came from comparing TCR nucleotide sequences with IMGT/GENE-DB human TR gene sequences. The TCRdist pipeline was used in a later analysis to assign CDR3 sequences and most-parsimonious VDJ recombination scenarios. In a later analysis, every TCR beta chain was defined by the combination of its CDR3 amino acid sequence and its V-gene family, and reads without a unique V-gene family were dropped. A later analysis removed roughly 590 highly shared, low-generation-probability nucleotide sequences to deal with suspected cross-contamination and a sequencing artifact. A later analysis calculated a clonal expansion index for each public chain from normalized within-repertoire ranks of inferred template counts. In a later analysis, generation probabilities were computed using a VDJ recombination model fitted to out-of-frame rearrangements, and the results were checked against IGoR. In a later analysis, hypergeometric tests were used to score TCR-TCR, TCR-HLA and TCR-CMV co-occurrence, with a repertoire-size bias correction applied to TCR pairs. A later analysis estimated false discovery rates by permuting HLA or CMV assignments 20 times. In a later analysis, co-occurring TCRs were grouped with DBSCAN, and TCRdist sequence similarity was added when clustering was performed within HLA-allele-positive subsets. Repertoires with fewer than 30,000 or more than 120,000 public chains, plus five repertoires with anomalous nucleotide sharing, were excluded from co-occurrence clustering. TCRdb took over this immuneACCESS table, retaining in-frame rearrangements with V and J assigned. Such tables are incomplete; in checked studies, under half of the missing clones stem from an unresolved V gene, and the remainder is unexplained. Clone size and the V and J calls come from that table; the DNA yielded D and trimming. In all, the sample holds 80,000 to 130,000 clones, and roughly 75% of those were seen once. The ten largest clones capture around 5% of the sample.

This clone was observed a handful of times. This clone's antigen is unknown. No per-base quality is available; no much larger clone lies one base away. The cohort consisted of some 670 healthy bone marrow donors. At the time of sampling, every cohort member was nominally healthy, though immune exposures that went unrecorded were likely present. The donor tested CMV seropositive, placing the donor among the 250 to 300 seropositive members of the cohort. A peripheral blood sample was provided by each donor, and peripheral blood mononuclear cells were used for TCR beta sequencing. The Qiagen DNeasy Blood Extraction Kit was used to extract genomic DNA from the blood cell samples. The CDR3 covers 15 residues, taking in both the cysteine and the phenylalanine. The sequence is cut down to CDR3 DNA, 45 bases in frame from base 1. Taken from the germline V gene (reference sequence), the CDR1 and CDR2 loops are MNHEY and SMNVEV. Trimming costs V 0 bases and J 4 bases, and their ends lie 11 bases apart.

This TCR derives from a woman aged 18-29 years in good health and CMV-seropositive. The sequencing input was PBMCs. The V and J segments used are TRBV27 and TRBJ2-3; TRBD1 is possibly the D segment (5 matching bases). The CDR3 amino acid sequence is: CASSLSTWTSDTQYF. DNA sequence: TGTGCCAGCAGTTTATCAACATGGACATCAGATACGCAGTATTTT.